Detailed here is one T cell receptor beta chain. These data originate in a study of shared clonotypes between healthy human individuals. CDR1 is LNHNV, CDR2 YYDKDF, per germline (reference sequence). The CDR3 extends over 14 amino acids. Trimming stripped 4 bases from V and 2 bases from J, with 9 bases between. Measured with immunoSEQ multiplex PCR; TCRdb has only the in-frame clones, and not every one. In the table there are about 2.4 million clones, 80% to 95% of which are singletons. Specimen: naive CD4+ T cells from PBMCs. Subset indicated: CD45RA+ positively selected. The receptor's source is a man younger than 35 in good health. Some clones in this sample may be carry-over from other donors' samples. The chain joins TRBV15 to TRBJ2-1; D is unclear. For the CDR3, the DNA is TGTGCCACCAGCATTACAGCGACCTACAATGAGCAGTTCTTC. It translates to CATSITATYNEQFF.